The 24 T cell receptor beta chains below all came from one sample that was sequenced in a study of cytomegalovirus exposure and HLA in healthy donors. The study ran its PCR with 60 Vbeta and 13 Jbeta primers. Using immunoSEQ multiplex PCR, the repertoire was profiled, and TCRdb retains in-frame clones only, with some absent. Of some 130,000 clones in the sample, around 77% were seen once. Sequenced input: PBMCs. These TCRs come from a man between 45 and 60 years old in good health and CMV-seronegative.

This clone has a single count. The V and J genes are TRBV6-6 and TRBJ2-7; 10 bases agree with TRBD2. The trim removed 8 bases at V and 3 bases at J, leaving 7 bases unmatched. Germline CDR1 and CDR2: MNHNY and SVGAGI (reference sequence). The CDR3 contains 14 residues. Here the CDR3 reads CASRTGTSVYEQYF. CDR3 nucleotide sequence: TGTGCCAGCCGAACCGGGACTAGCGTCTACGAGCAGTACTTC.

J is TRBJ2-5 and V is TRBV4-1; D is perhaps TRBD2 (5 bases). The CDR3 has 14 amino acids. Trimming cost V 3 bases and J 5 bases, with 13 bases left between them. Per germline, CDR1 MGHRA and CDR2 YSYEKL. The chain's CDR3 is CASSQADRGETQYF. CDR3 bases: TGCGCCAGCAGCCAGGCTGACCGAGGGGAGACCCAGTACTTC.

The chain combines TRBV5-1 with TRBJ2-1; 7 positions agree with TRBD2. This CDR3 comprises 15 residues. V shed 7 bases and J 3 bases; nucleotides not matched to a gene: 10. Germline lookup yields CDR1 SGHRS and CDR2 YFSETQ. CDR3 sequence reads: CASRQRDYHYNEQFF. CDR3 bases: TGCGCCAGCCGTCAACGGGACTACCACTACAATGAGCAGTTCTTC.

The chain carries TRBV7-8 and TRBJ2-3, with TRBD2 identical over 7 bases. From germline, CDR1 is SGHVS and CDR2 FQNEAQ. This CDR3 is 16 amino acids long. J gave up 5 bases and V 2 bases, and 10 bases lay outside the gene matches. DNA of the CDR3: TGTGCCAGCAGCTTAAGGAGGGCGGGAGCTATAGATACGCAGTATTTT. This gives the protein CASSLRRAGAIDTQYF.

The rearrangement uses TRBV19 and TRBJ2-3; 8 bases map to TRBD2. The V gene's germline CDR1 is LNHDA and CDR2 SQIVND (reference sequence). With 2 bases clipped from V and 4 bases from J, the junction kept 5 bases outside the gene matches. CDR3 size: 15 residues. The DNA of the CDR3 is TGTGCCAGTAGTATATCAGCGGGAGCATCAGATACGCAGTATTTT. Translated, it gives CASSISAGASDTQYF.

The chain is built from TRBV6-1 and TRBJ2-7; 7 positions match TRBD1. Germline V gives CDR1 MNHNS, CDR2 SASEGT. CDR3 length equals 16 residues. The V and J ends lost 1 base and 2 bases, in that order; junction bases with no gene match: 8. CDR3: CASSEGDRFFTYEQYF. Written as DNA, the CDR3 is TGTGCCAGCAGTGAAGGGGACAGATTCTTTACCTACGAGCAGTACTTC.

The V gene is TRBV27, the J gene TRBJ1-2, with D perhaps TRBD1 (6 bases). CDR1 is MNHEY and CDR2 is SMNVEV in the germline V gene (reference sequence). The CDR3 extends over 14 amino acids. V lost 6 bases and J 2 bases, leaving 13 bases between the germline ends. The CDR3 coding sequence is TGTGCCAGCAGAAGGACAGCGGACAACTATGGCTACACCTTC. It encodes CASRRTADNYGYTF.

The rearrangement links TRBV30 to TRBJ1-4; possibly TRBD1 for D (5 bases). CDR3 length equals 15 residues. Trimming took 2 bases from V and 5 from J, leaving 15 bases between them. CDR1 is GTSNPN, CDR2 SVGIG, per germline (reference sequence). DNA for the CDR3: TGTGCCTGGAGTCCTACCCGGGACTACAATGAAAAACTGTTTTTT. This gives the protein CAWSPTRDYNEKLFF.

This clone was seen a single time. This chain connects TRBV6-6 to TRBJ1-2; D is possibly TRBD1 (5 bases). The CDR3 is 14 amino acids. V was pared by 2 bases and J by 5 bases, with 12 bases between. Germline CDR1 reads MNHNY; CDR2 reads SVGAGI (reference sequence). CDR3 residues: CASSYGRVGYGYTF. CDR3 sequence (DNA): TGTGCCAGCAGTTACGGCAGGGTGGGGTATGGCTACACCTTC.

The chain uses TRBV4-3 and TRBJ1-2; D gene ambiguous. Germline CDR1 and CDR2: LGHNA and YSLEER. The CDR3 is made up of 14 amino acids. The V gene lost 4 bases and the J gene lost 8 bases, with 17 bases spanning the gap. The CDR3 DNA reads TGCGCCAGCAGCCCTAATACGGGGTTCGGCGGCTACACCTTC. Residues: CASSPNTGFGGYTF.

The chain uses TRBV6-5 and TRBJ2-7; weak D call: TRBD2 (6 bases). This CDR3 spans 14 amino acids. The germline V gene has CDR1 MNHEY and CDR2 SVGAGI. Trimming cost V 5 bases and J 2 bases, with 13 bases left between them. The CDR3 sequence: CASSPLEGPYEQYF. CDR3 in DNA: TGTGCCAGCAGTCCCCTGGAGGGTCCCTACGAGCAGTACTTC.

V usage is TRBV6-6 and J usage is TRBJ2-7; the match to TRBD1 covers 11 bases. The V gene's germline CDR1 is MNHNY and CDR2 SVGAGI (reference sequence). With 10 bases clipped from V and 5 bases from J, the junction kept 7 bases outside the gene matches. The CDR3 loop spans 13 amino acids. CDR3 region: CATQDRGQDEQYF. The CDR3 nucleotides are TGTGCCACCCAGGACAGGGGGCAGGACGAGCAGTACTTC.

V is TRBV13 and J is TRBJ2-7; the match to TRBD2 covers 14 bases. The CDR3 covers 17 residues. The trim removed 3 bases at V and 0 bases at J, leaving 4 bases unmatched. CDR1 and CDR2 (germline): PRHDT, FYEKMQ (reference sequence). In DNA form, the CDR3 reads TGTGCCAGCAGCTTGGGACTAGCGGGAGCGCGCTCCTACGAGCAGTACTTC. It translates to CASSLGLAGARSYEQYF.

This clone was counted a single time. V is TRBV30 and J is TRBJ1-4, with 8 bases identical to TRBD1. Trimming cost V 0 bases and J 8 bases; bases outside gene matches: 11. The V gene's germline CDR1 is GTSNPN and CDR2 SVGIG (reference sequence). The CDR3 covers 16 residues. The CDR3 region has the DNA TGTGCCTGGAGTGTCGGGACAGGCCAGTTATGGGAAAAACTGTTTTTT. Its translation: CAWSVGTGQLWEKLFF.

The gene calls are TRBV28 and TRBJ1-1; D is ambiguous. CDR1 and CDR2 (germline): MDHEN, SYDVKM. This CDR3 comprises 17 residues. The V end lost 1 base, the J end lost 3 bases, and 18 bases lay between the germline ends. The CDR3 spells CASSLLASRIMDTEAFF. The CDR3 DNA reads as TGTGCCAGCAGTTTATTAGCCTCGCGGATAATGGACACTGAAGCTTTCTTT.

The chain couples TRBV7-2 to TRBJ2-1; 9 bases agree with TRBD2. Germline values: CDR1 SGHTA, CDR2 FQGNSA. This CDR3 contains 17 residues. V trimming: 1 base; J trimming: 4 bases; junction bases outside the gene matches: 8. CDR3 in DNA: TGTGCCAGCAGCTTAGTTGCGACTAGCGGTTCTTACAATGAGCAGTTCTTC. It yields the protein CASSLVATSGSYNEQFF.

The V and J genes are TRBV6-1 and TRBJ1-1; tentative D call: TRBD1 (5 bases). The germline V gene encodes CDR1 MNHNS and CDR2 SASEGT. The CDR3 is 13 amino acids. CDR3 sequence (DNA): TGTTCCTCTAGGGGCAGCATGAACACTGAAGCTTTCTTT. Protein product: CSSRGSMNTEAFF.

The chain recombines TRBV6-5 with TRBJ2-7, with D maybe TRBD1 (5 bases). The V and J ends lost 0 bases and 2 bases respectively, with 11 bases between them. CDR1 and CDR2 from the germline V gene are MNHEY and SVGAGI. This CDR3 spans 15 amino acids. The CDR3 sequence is CASSYSRGRTYEQYF. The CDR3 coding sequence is TGTGCCAGCAGTTACTCAAGGGGTAGGACCTACGAGCAGTACTTC.

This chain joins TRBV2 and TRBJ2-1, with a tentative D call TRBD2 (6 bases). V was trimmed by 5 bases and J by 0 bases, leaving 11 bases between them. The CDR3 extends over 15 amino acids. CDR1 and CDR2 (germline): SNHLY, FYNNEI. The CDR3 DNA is TGTGCCAGCAGTAGAGCGGGTAGCTCCTACAATGAGCAGTTCTTC. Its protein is CASSRAGSSYNEQFF.

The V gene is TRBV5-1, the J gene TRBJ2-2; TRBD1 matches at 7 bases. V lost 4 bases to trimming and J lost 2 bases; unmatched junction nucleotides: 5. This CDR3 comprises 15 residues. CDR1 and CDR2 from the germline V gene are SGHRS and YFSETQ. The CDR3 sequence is CASSLNRGNTGELFF. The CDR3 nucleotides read TGCGCCAGCAGCCTAAACAGGGGAAACACCGGGGAGCTGTTTTTT.

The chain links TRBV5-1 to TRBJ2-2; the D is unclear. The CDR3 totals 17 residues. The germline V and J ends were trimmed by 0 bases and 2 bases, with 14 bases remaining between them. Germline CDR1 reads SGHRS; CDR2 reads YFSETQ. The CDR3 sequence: CASSLAWRGVNTGELFF. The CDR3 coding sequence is TGCGCCAGCAGCTTGGCCTGGCGCGGAGTTAACACCGGGGAGCTGTTTTTT.

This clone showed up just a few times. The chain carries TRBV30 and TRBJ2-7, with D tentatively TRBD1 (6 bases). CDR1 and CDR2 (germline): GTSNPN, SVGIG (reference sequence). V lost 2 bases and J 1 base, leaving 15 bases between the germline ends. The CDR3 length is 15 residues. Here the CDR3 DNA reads TGTGCCTGGAGTCCTCCGGACAGACGTTCCTACGAGCAGTACTTC. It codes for CAWSPPDRRSYEQYF.

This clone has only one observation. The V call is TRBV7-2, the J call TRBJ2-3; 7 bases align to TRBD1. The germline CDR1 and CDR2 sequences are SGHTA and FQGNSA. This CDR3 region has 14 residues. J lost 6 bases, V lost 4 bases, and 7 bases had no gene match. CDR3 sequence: CASSWGTAPDTQYF. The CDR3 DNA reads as TGTGCCAGCAGCTGGGGGACAGCTCCCGATACGCAGTATTTT. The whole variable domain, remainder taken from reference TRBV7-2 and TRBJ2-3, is GAGVSQSPSNKVTEKGKDVELRCDPISGHTALYWYRQSLGQGLEFLIYFQGNSAPDKSGLPSDRFSAERTGGSVSTLTIQRTQQEDSAVYLCASSWGTAPDTQYFGPGTRLTVL.

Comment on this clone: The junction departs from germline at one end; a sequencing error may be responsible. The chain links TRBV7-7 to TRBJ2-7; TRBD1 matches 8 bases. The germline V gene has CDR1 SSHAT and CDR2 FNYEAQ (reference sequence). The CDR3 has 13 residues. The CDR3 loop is CASSLDRGHEQYF. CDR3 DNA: TGTGCTAGCAGCCTCGACAGGGGTCACGAGCAGTACTTC.